These 8 T cell receptor beta chains came from one sample sequenced in a study of control samples from healthy donors and cancer patients. Clones were sequenced by immunoSEQ multiplex PCR, and TCRdb holds only the in-frame ones, with some missing. Of around 30,000 clones listed, roughly 90% are singletons. The sequencing input was PBMCs. The source is a middle-aged man with lung cancer.

The chain combines TRBV3-1 (or the pseudogene TRBV3-2) with TRBJ1-4; weak D call: TRBD1 (6 bases). Germline values: CDR1 LGHDT, CDR2 YNNKEL (reference sequence). Trimming cost V 4 bases and J 0 bases, with 12 bases left between them. The CDR3 has 16 residues. CDR3 amino acids: CASSLRGGSTNEKLFF. CDR3 coding DNA: TGTGCCAGCAGCCTAAGGGGGGGATCAACTAATGAAAAACTGTTTTTT.

This clone was recorded once. This chain joins TRBV5-1 and TRBJ2-1, with 8 bases lining up with TRBD2. Unmatched junction bases numbered 4, after V lost 0 bases and J lost 5 bases. Germline lookup yields CDR1 SGHRS and CDR2 YFSETQ. The CDR3 loop spans 15 amino acids. CDR3 region: CASSLGLATHNEQFF. The CDR3 DNA is TGCGCCAGCAGCTTGGGACTAGCGACCCACAATGAGCAGTTCTTC. Drawing the rest from reference TRBV5-1 and TRBJ2-1, the complete variable domain is KAGVTQTPRYLIKTRGQQVTLSCSPISGHRSVSWYQQTPGQGLQFLFEYFSETQRNKGNFPGRFSGRQFSNSRSEMNVSTLELGDSALYLCASSLGLATHNEQFFGPGTRLTVL.

The CDR3 spells CASSADSGSYNEQFF. As DNA, the CDR3 is TGTGCCAGCAGCGCGGACAGCGGCTCCTACAATGAGCAGTTCTTC. This rearrangement joins TRBV5-4 to TRBJ2-1; the D gene is possibly TRBD1 (6 bases). CDR1 is SGHNT, CDR2 YYREEE, per germline (reference sequence). Trimming removed 4 bases at V and 0 bases at J, with 11 bases between. This CDR3 is 15 amino acids long.

The chain is built from TRBV7-9 and TRBJ1-4; D possibly corresponds to TRBD1 (5 bases). V lost 6 bases, J lost 0 bases, and 8 bases lay in between. Germline V lookup: CDR1 SEHNR, CDR2 FQNEAQ (reference sequence). CDR3 length: 14 amino acids. Written as DNA, the CDR3 is TGTGCCAGCAGTCCGGGGGCAACTAATGAAAAACTGTTTTTT. Protein: CASSPGATNEKLFF.

This chain uses TRBV7-2 with TRBJ2-3; unclear D gene. The V gene lost 1 base and the J gene lost 0 bases, with 14 bases spanning the gap. The germline V gene has CDR1 SGHTA and CDR2 FQGNSA. CDR3 length equals 17 residues. CDR3 region: CASSLGGRLLSTDTQYF. The CDR3, as DNA: TGTGCCAGCAGCTTAGGAGGTAGGCTACTGAGCACAGATACGCAGTATTTT.

The chain recombines TRBV5-1 with TRBJ2-3; 11 bases align to TRBD2. The length of the CDR3 is 14 residues. V lost 5 bases and J lost 5; bases outside the gene matches: 4. CDR1 is SGHRS, CDR2 YFSETQ, per germline. The CDR3: CASSSGGAQDTQYF. As DNA, the CDR3 is TGCGCCAGCAGTAGCGGGGGGGCCCAAGATACGCAGTATTTT.

This clone was found once. The CDR3 region is CSVETRGQEKLFF. CDR3 in DNA: TGCAGCGTTGAAACCAGGGGGCAAGAAAAACTGTTTTTT. The gene calls are TRBV29-1 and TRBJ1-4; 8 nucleotides line up with TRBD1. Germline CDR1 is SQVTM and CDR2 is ANQGSEA. V was pared by 2 bases and J by 8 bases, with 4 bases of the junction left unmatched. The CDR3 runs 13 residues.

For the CDR3, the DNA is TGTGCCAGCAGCTTACCGCAGGGGGACTTCAACTATGGCTACACCTTC. Its translation: CASSLPQGDFNYGYTF. The V gene is TRBV7-2, the J gene TRBJ1-2; 7 bases fit TRBD1. The CDR3 loop spans 16 amino acids. CDR1 is SGHTA and CDR2 is FQGNSA in the germline V gene. The V segment lost 2 bases and the J segment 2 bases; nucleotides outside the gene matches: 8.